This is a list of T cell receptor beta chains from one sample in a study of shared clonotypes between healthy human individuals. Profiled with immunoSEQ multiplex PCR; TCRdb holds only in-frame clones, not every one. The sample records about 1.1 million clones, 75% to 80% being singletons. Sequencing was carried out using memory CD4+ T cells from PBMCs. The origin of the receptors is a man in his late teens or twenties in good health. Some clones in this sample may be carry-over from other donors' samples. Each CDR3 is given with its conserved first and last residue. A D gene is named only where the DNA matches it firmly. A clone size is listed for some rows: how often the clone was seen (once, few, many), or a class if it is expanded.

d_gene	abundance	v_gene	j_gene	CDR3nt	CDR3aa
TRBD1	.	TRBV7-2	TRBJ2-7	TGTGCCAGCAAACGGACAGGTTACGAGCAGTACTTC	CASKRTGYEQYF
TRBD1	few	TRBV25-1	TRBJ2-7	TGTGCCAGCAGTGAATCGGGGACAGGGGTGCACGAGCAGTACTTC	CASSESGTGVHEQYF
.	.	TRBV28	TRBJ1-5	TGTGCCAGCAGCCAAAGGGGGGGGGCAGTTGGCAATCAGCCCCAGCATTTT	CASSQRGGAVGNQPQHF
TRBD1	once	TRBV27	TRBJ1-5	TGTGCCAGCAGTTTACGGGCGCCGGGACAGACTAATCAGCCCCAGCATTTT	CASSLRAPGQTNQPQHF
TRBD1	.	TRBV5-1	TRBJ2-3	TGCGCCAGCATGGCGGCAGGGGGAACAGATACGCAGTATTTT	CASMAAGGTDTQYF
.	.	TRBV28	TRBJ2-3	TGTGCCAGCCGAACCTACGGGACGCAAACGGATACGCAGTATTTT	CASRTYGTQTDTQYF
TRBD2	.	TRBV7-3	TRBJ2-1	TGTGCCAGCAGTCCCGGGACTAGCGGGACCCATGAGCAGTTCTTC	CASSPGTSGTHEQFF
TRBD2	.	TRBV9	TRBJ2-1	TGTGCCAGCAGCGTAGTAAAGACGGGAGGGCCGGGCAATGAGCAGTTCTTC	CASSVVKTGGPGNEQFF
.	.	TRBV19	TRBJ1-1	TGTGCCAGTAGTATAGGGGTTGGGGCTGAAGCTTTCTTT	CASSIGVGAEAFF
TRBD2	.	TRBV6-5	TRBJ2-1	TGTGCCAGCAGTTCCGGAGCGGGAGGGACCTACAATGAGCAGTTCTTC	CASSSGAGGTYNEQFF
.	.	TRBV28	TRBJ1-2	TGTGCCAGCACCACTGCAGGGATTAACTATGGCTACACCTTC	CASTTAGINYGYTF
.	.	TRBV5-1	TRBJ2-1	TGCGCCAGCAGCCCCCAGCGGGCGTACAATGAGCAGTTCTTC	CASSPQRAYNEQFF
.	.	TRBV29-1	TRBJ1-1	TGCAGCGGCTGCAGGGGATTGAACACTGAAGCTTTCTTT	CSGCRGLNTEAFF
TRBD1	.	TRBV30	TRBJ1-5	TGTGCCTGGTCGGGACAGGGGAGACAGCCCCAGCATTTT	CAWSGQGRQPQHF
TRBD1	.	TRBV4-2	TRBJ1-2	TGTGCCAGCAGCCAAGTTGAGTCTTTGACAGGGGGCGTCCGGCACTATGGCTACACCTTC	CASSQVESLTGGVRHYGYTF
TRBD1	few	TRBV5-1	TRBJ1-4	TGCGCCAGCAGCGACAACAGGGGCGAAAAACTGTTTTTT	CASSDNRGEKLFF
.	.	TRBV6-1	TRBJ2-1	TGTGCCAGCAGTGAAAGCAATGAGCAGTTCTTC	CASSESNEQFF
.	.	TRBV28	TRBJ2-7	TGTGCCAGCAGTCCAAACCCGGGACGTACGTCCTACGAGCAGTACTTC	CASSPNPGRTSYEQYF
TRBD2	.	TRBV19	TRBJ2-3	TGTGCCAGTAGTAAACTAGCGGGAGACCCAGATACGCAGTATTTT	CASSKLAGDPDTQYF
.	.	TRBV25-1	TRBJ2-3	TGTGCCAGCAGTGAATCCAGGAGCACAGATACGCAGTATTTT	CASSESRSTDTQYF
.	few	TRBV30	TRBJ2-6	TGTGCCTGGAAGAGCTCTGGGGCCAACGTCCTGACTTTC	CAWKSSGANVLTF
.	.	TRBV6-5	TRBJ2-1	TGTGCCAGCAGTTACTCAGGGGACTCCTACAATGAGCAGTTCTTC	CASSYSGDSYNEQFF
TRBD2	.	TRBV28	TRBJ2-3	TGTGCCAGCAGTTCGGCTAGCGGGATGGATACGCAGTATTTT	CASSSASGMDTQYF
.	.	TRBV5-1	TRBJ2-5	TGCGCCAGCAGCCCCGCAGGGGTGGGAGAGACCCAGTACTTC	CASSPAGVGETQYF
.	.	TRBV7-8	TRBJ2-4	TGTGCCAGCAGCTTAACGATTGGGGGCAAAAACATTCAGTACTTC	CASSLTIGGKNIQYF
TRBD2	.	TRBV5-8	TRBJ2-3	TGTGCCAGCAGCTATAGCGGGAGGGACACAGATACGCAGTATTTT	CASSYSGRDTDTQYF
.	.	TRBV5-1	TRBJ1-4	TGCGCCAGCAGCTTGGACACCGGGAATGAAAAACTGTTTTTT	CASSLDTGNEKLFF
TRBD2	.	TRBV30	TRBJ2-1	TGTGCCTGGGCGGTGGGACTAGCGGGAGGGCCAGAGTTCTTC	CAWAVGLAGGPEFF
TRBD1	once	TRBV28	TRBJ2-7	TGTGCCAGCAGTTCCGGGACAGGGTATTCCTACGAGCAGTACTTC	CASSSGTGYSYEQYF
.	few	TRBV9	TRBJ1-2	TGTGCCAGCAGCGCCCGACGAGGGGGTGGTGGCTACACCTTC	CASSARRGGGGYTF
TRBD2	.	TRBV7-3	TRBJ2-7	TGTGCCAGCAGCTCAATCCAAGGACTAGTCAGCGAGCAGTACTTC	CASSSIQGLVSEQYF
TRBD2	once	TRBV2	TRBJ2-5	TGTGCCAGCAGTCCGACTAGCGGAGGGGAGACCCAGTACTTC	CASSPTSGGETQYF
.	few	TRBV28	TRBJ2-3	TGTGCCAGCAGTTCCTATGGTAGGGTCACAGATACGCAGTATTTT	CASSSYGRVTDTQYF
.	.	TRBV7-2	TRBJ2-7	TGTGCCAGCAGCTTTGGGGCATCCGGGGGCGACGAGCAGTACTTC	CASSFGASGGDEQYF
TRBD2	once	TRBV11-2	TRBJ2-7	TGTGCCAGCAGCTTAGTTAGGGTACTAGCGGGAGGGGGTAAAGAGCAGTACTTC	CASSLVRVLAGGGKEQYF
TRBD2	.	TRBV30	TRBJ2-5	TGTGCCTGGAGTGATAGCGGGAGGAGTGAGACCCAGTACTTC	CAWSDSGRSETQYF
.	.	TRBV18	TRBJ1-2	TGTGCCAGCTCACTAACAGGGTACGGTGGCTACACCTTC	CASSLTGYGGYTF
.	few	TRBV6-1	TRBJ1-2	TGTGCCAGCAGTGAAGTTCGGGGGGCTGGCTACACCTTC	CASSEVRGAGYTF
TRBD1	few	TRBV5-4	TRBJ1-1	TGTGCCAGCAGCTGGGGACAGATGAACACTGAAGCTTTCTTT	CASSWGQMNTEAFF
TRBD1	many	TRBV11-2	TRBJ1-2	TGTGCCAGCAGAGCCCACGGACAGGGTTATGGCTACACCTTC	CASRAHGQGYGYTF